Listed below are T cell receptor beta chains from one sample, sequenced in a study of early T cells in non-severe SARS-CoV-2 infection. TCRdb called the 5' RACE reads again in MiXCR, with one record for every CDR3 protein. The sample contains around 60,000 distinct CDR3 sequences, roughly 9.7% of which appear only once. The material sequenced was whole blood. Every receptor here comes from an adult who was a healthcare worker with PCR-confirmed SARS-CoV-2 infection or an uninfected control (not recorded which). Each CDR3 is given with its conserved first and last residue. The order of the fields is CDR3 DNA, CDR3 protein, J gene, clone size, D gene, V gene, CDR3 length. D genes are given only for firm matches. Not every row has a clone size; where given, it reads once, few, many or a size class.

CDR3nt: TGTGCCAGCAGTCGGCGACAGGGAAACACCGGGGAGCTGTTTTTT; CDR3aa: CASSRRQGNTGELFF; j_gene: TRBJ2-2; abundance: many; d_gene: TRBD1; v_gene: TRBV6-6; len: 15
CDR3nt: TGTGCCATCAGTGAGGCCCATGAGCAGTACTTC; CDR3aa: CAISEAHEQYF; j_gene: TRBJ2-7; abundance: few; d_gene: .; v_gene: TRBV10-3; len: 11
CDR3nt: TGTGCCAGCAGCTCCGACAGGGTGGCTGCTTTCTTT; CDR3aa: CASSSDRVAAFF; j_gene: TRBJ1-1; abundance: .; d_gene: TRBD1; v_gene: TRBV3-1; len: 12
CDR3nt: TGTGCCAGCAGTTCCCCCGACAGGGAGCAGAGAGAGCAGTTCTTC; CDR3aa: CASSSPDREQREQFF; j_gene: TRBJ2-1; abundance: few; d_gene: TRBD1; v_gene: TRBV27; len: 15
CDR3nt: TGTGCCAGCAGTTTAGCAGGGTCTGGCGAGCAGTACTTC; CDR3aa: CASSLAGSGEQYF; j_gene: TRBJ2-7; abundance: few; d_gene: .; v_gene: TRBV27; len: 13
CDR3nt: TGCAGTGCTACGGGACTCCAGAACACCGGGGAGCTGTTTTTT; CDR3aa: CSATGLQNTGELFF; j_gene: TRBJ2-2; abundance: many; d_gene: .; v_gene: TRBV20-1; len: 14
CDR3nt: TGCAGTGCTAGCGACGATCGTAGGAAGTCCTACGAGCAGTACTTC; CDR3aa: CSASDDRRKSYEQYF; j_gene: TRBJ2-7; abundance: .; d_gene: .; v_gene: TRBV20-1; len: 15
CDR3nt: TGTGCCAGCAGCTTAAATCAGCCCCAGCATTTT; CDR3aa: CASSLNQPQHF; j_gene: TRBJ1-5; abundance: many; d_gene: .; v_gene: TRBV12-3/TRBV12-4; len: 11
CDR3nt: TGTGCCAGCAGCTTTCCCAGCGGGCGCGACAATGAGCAGTTCTTC; CDR3aa: CASSFPSGRDNEQFF; j_gene: TRBJ2-1; abundance: .; d_gene: .; v_gene: TRBV11-1; len: 15
CDR3nt: TGCAGCGTTACGACAGGCGGGATGAACACTGAAGCTTTCTTT; CDR3aa: CSVTTGGMNTEAFF; j_gene: TRBJ1-1; abundance: .; d_gene: .; v_gene: TRBV29-1; len: 14
CDR3nt: TGTGCCAGCAGGGACAGGGTCAGCGGCTATGGCTACACCTTC; CDR3aa: CASRDRVSGYGYTF; j_gene: TRBJ1-2; abundance: many; d_gene: TRBD1; v_gene: TRBV6-1; len: 14
CDR3nt: TGTGCCAGTAGTATCCCGGCTCGCCAAGAGACCCAGTACTTC; CDR3aa: CASSIPARQETQYF; j_gene: TRBJ2-5; abundance: .; d_gene: .; v_gene: TRBV19; len: 14
CDR3nt: TGTGCCAGCAGCCCCGTGGGGGAGGCGTACGAGCAGTACTTC; CDR3aa: CASSPVGEAYEQYF; j_gene: TRBJ2-7; abundance: many; d_gene: .; v_gene: TRBV5-5; len: 14
CDR3nt: TGCGCCAGCAGCTGGGGGACAGCCTCCTACGAGCAGTACTTC; CDR3aa: CASSWGTASYEQYF; j_gene: TRBJ2-7; abundance: .; d_gene: TRBD1; v_gene: TRBV5-1; len: 14
CDR3nt: TGTGCCAGCTCACCTGCTAGCGGGGAAAGAGAGACCCAGTACTTC; CDR3aa: CASSPASGERETQYF; j_gene: TRBJ2-5; abundance: many; d_gene: TRBD2; v_gene: TRBV18; len: 15
CDR3nt: TGTGCCACGGGACAGCACTCCTACGAGCAGTACTTC; CDR3aa: CATGQHSYEQYF; j_gene: TRBJ2-7; abundance: .; d_gene: TRBD1; v_gene: TRBV10-3; len: 12
CDR3nt: TGTGCCACGCTAAGACTAGCGCCGGACCAAGAGACCCAGTACTTC; CDR3aa: CATLRLAPDQETQYF; j_gene: TRBJ2-5; abundance: many; d_gene: TRBD2; v_gene: TRBV6-2/TRBV6-3; len: 15
CDR3nt: TGCGCCAGCAGCCAAGATACCCCGGGACAGGGAGCCCAGCCCCAGCATTTT; CDR3aa: CASSQDTPGQGAQPQHF; j_gene: TRBJ1-5; abundance: many; d_gene: TRBD1; v_gene: TRBV4-1; len: 17
CDR3nt: TGTGCCAGCAGCCGTTTTTTCCCAGGACAGGGACTGGAAGCCCAGCATTTT; CDR3aa: CASSRFFPGQGLEAQHF; j_gene: TRBJ1-5; abundance: .; d_gene: TRBD1; v_gene: TRBV3-1; len: 17
CDR3nt: TGTGCCAGCTCACCAGCGGACAGGACTTCCTACGAGCAGTACTTC; CDR3aa: CASSPADRTSYEQYF; j_gene: TRBJ2-7; abundance: many; d_gene: TRBD1; v_gene: TRBV18; len: 15
CDR3nt: TGTGCCAGCAGCCAAACCCGGGAGAGCAATCAGCCCCAGCATTTT; CDR3aa: CASSQTRESNQPQHF; j_gene: TRBJ1-5; abundance: many; d_gene: .; v_gene: TRBV6-5; len: 15
CDR3nt: TGCGCCAGCAGCCTCGATCTAGCGGGAGAACAGGTTTCGGGGTACGAGCAGTACTTC; CDR3aa: CASSLDLAGEQVSGYEQYF; j_gene: TRBJ2-7; abundance: few; d_gene: TRBD2; v_gene: TRBV4-3; len: 19
CDR3nt: TGCAGCGCCGAAGAGCGGGAGGGTGTGGTTGAGCAGTTCTTC; CDR3aa: CSAEEREGVVEQFF; j_gene: TRBJ2-1; abundance: many; d_gene: TRBD2; v_gene: TRBV20-1; len: 14
CDR3nt: TGCAGCGTAGCCGGGACAGGGGACACAGATACGCAGTATTTT; CDR3aa: CSVAGTGDTDTQYF; j_gene: TRBJ2-3; abundance: many; d_gene: TRBD1; v_gene: TRBV29-1; len: 14
CDR3nt: TGTGCCAGCAGCTTTTACCAAGAGACCCAGTACTTC; CDR3aa: CASSFYQETQYF; j_gene: TRBJ2-5; abundance: many; d_gene: .; v_gene: TRBV7-6; len: 12
CDR3nt: TGTGCCAGCAGCGATTCCCTAGCCAAAAACATTCAGTACTTC; CDR3aa: CASSDSLAKNIQYF; j_gene: TRBJ2-4; abundance: .; d_gene: .; v_gene: TRBV14; len: 14
CDR3nt: TGTGCCAGCAGCTTGGACTCTAGCTCCTACGAGCAGTACTTC; CDR3aa: CASSLDSSSYEQYF; j_gene: TRBJ2-7; abundance: .; d_gene: .; v_gene: TRBV7-2; len: 14
CDR3nt: TGTGCCACCAGCAGAGGGGGGACAGGGGTGGCCAAAAACATTCAGTACTTC; CDR3aa: CATSRGGTGVAKNIQYF; j_gene: TRBJ2-4; abundance: .; d_gene: TRBD1; v_gene: TRBV15; len: 17
CDR3nt: TGTGCCAGCAGTACTAGCGGGAGTGGGGCCAACGTCCTGACTTTC; CDR3aa: CASSTSGSGANVLTF; j_gene: TRBJ2-6; abundance: .; d_gene: TRBD2; v_gene: TRBV3-1; len: 15
CDR3nt: TGCAGCGTGGGACAGGTGGCTGGAAACACCATATATTTT; CDR3aa: CSVGQVAGNTIYF; j_gene: TRBJ1-3; abundance: .; d_gene: TRBD1; v_gene: TRBV29-1; len: 13
CDR3nt: TGTGCCAGCAGCCTGATAAGGGCGAACACTGAAGCTTTCTTT; CDR3aa: CASSLIRANTEAFF; j_gene: TRBJ1-1; abundance: .; d_gene: .; v_gene: TRBV11-2; len: 14
CDR3nt: TGTGCCAGCAGTGACAAGCGAGAGGGAGATACGCAGTATTTT; CDR3aa: CASSDKREGDTQYF; j_gene: TRBJ2-3; abundance: many; d_gene: .; v_gene: TRBV6-4; len: 14
CDR3nt: TGTGCCAGCAGACAGGGGATTAACACTGAAGCTTTCTTT; CDR3aa: CASRQGINTEAFF; j_gene: TRBJ1-1; abundance: few; d_gene: TRBD1; v_gene: TRBV2; len: 13
CDR3nt: TGTGCCAGCAGCTCAACGGACAGGGGGCCTCTCAGAACTCTTAACACTGAAGCTTTCTTT; CDR3aa: CASSSTDRGPLRTLNTEAFF; j_gene: TRBJ1-1; abundance: many; d_gene: TRBD1; v_gene: TRBV11-2; len: 20
CDR3nt: TGCAGCGTGACTGCGGGAGAAGAGACCCAGTACTTC; CDR3aa: CSVTAGEETQYF; j_gene: TRBJ2-5; abundance: many; d_gene: TRBD2; v_gene: TRBV29-1; len: 12
CDR3nt: TGCAGCGCCAAGGGACAGTTCTTGCGTGGCTACACCTTC; CDR3aa: CSAKGQFLRGYTF; j_gene: TRBJ1-2; abundance: many; d_gene: TRBD1; v_gene: TRBV29-1; len: 13
CDR3nt: TGCAGCGCCGCGTACAATGAGCAGTTCTTC; CDR3aa: CSAAYNEQFF; j_gene: TRBJ2-1; abundance: .; d_gene: .; v_gene: TRBV29-1; len: 10
CDR3nt: TGTGCCATCAATCGGGGGACTAGCGGGAGTATGGCCGGGGAGCTGTTTTTT; CDR3aa: CAINRGTSGSMAGELFF; j_gene: TRBJ2-2; abundance: many; d_gene: TRBD2; v_gene: TRBV12-3/TRBV12-4; len: 17
CDR3nt: TGTGCCAGCAGTTTTGACCGGGCTACCTATGGCTACACCTTC; CDR3aa: CASSFDRATYGYTF; j_gene: TRBJ1-2; abundance: many; d_gene: .; v_gene: TRBV5-4; len: 14
CDR3nt: TGTGCCAGCAGCCCAAACGGGGCCGTGGGATACTTC; CDR3aa: CASSPNGAVGYF; j_gene: TRBJ2-5; abundance: many; d_gene: .; v_gene: TRBV6-2/TRBV6-3; len: 12
CDR3nt: TGCAGCACATGGGACCCAATGGGGGAAAAACTGTTTTTT; CDR3aa: CSTWDPMGEKLFF; j_gene: TRBJ1-4; abundance: .; d_gene: .; v_gene: TRBV29-1; len: 13
CDR3nt: TGTGCCAGCTCACCTCAGGGGAACACTGAAGCTTTCTTT; CDR3aa: CASSPQGNTEAFF; j_gene: TRBJ1-1; abundance: many; d_gene: .; v_gene: TRBV18; len: 13
CDR3nt: TGCAGTGCTAGAGGACAGGGGCGAGAAGCTTTCTTT; CDR3aa: CSARGQGREAFF; j_gene: TRBJ1-1; abundance: many; d_gene: TRBD1; v_gene: TRBV20-1; len: 12
CDR3nt: TGCGCCAGTCTAGGGGGCAGGGCGGTCAATGAGCAGTTCTTC; CDR3aa: CASLGGRAVNEQFF; j_gene: TRBJ2-1; abundance: .; d_gene: TRBD1; v_gene: TRBV10-1; len: 14
CDR3nt: TGTGCCAGCAGCCTCCCCCCCGGGACAGCACAAGAGACCCAGTACTTC; CDR3aa: CASSLPPGTAQETQYF; j_gene: TRBJ2-5; abundance: few; d_gene: TRBD1; v_gene: TRBV7-9; len: 16
CDR3nt: TGTGCCACGACAGGGGAGGCCGGGGAGCTGTTTTTT; CDR3aa: CATTGEAGELFF; j_gene: TRBJ2-2; abundance: many; d_gene: TRBD1; v_gene: TRBV24-1; len: 12
CDR3nt: TGTGCCACCAGCAGAGATAGCAGGGACCCCTACGAGCAGTACTTC; CDR3aa: CATSRDSRDPYEQYF; j_gene: TRBJ2-7; abundance: many; d_gene: .; v_gene: TRBV15; len: 15
CDR3nt: TGTGCCAGCAGTACGGGGGGCTCAGGAAACACCATATATTTT; CDR3aa: CASSTGGSGNTIYF; j_gene: TRBJ1-3; abundance: .; d_gene: .; v_gene: TRBV5-4; len: 14
CDR3nt: TGTGCCAGCGTTAAAAGACTAGCGGGAGCGCAAGAGACCCAGTACTTC; CDR3aa: CASVKRLAGAQETQYF; j_gene: TRBJ2-5; abundance: few; d_gene: TRBD2; v_gene: TRBV12-3/TRBV12-4; len: 16
CDR3nt: TGCAGTGCTAGAGATCGGGCCGGTTTGGCTACGAATGAGCAGTTCTTC; CDR3aa: CSARDRAGLATNEQFF; j_gene: TRBJ2-1; abundance: medium-sized; d_gene: .; v_gene: TRBV20-1; len: 16
CDR3nt: TGTGCCAGCAGCTTAGCCACCAATCAGCCCCAGCATTTT; CDR3aa: CASSLATNQPQHF; j_gene: TRBJ1-5; abundance: few; d_gene: .; v_gene: TRBV11-1; len: 13
CDR3nt: TGCGCCAGCAGCCGGACTAGGACGCGCTCCTACGAGCAGTACTTC; CDR3aa: CASSRTRTRSYEQYF; j_gene: TRBJ2-7; abundance: many; d_gene: TRBD2; v_gene: TRBV5-1; len: 15
CDR3nt: TGCAGTGCTGCTAGGAGAGGGGATAATTCACCCCTCCACTTT; CDR3aa: CSAARRGDNSPLHF; j_gene: TRBJ1-6; abundance: few; d_gene: .; v_gene: TRBV20-1; len: 14
CDR3nt: TGCAGTGCTAGATCGGGGGCAGGCTACACCTTC; CDR3aa: CSARSGAGYTF; j_gene: TRBJ1-2; abundance: .; d_gene: .; v_gene: TRBV20-1; len: 11
CDR3nt: TGTGCCAGCAGCTTAAGGGGGACTGGATTCAATGAGCAGTTCTTC; CDR3aa: CASSLRGTGFNEQFF; j_gene: TRBJ2-1; abundance: .; d_gene: .; v_gene: TRBV7-3; len: 15
CDR3nt: TGCAGCATTACTCGGGGGGCGGGGAACATTGAAGCTTTCTTT; CDR3aa: CSITRGAGNIEAFF; j_gene: TRBJ1-1; abundance: .; d_gene: .; v_gene: TRBV29-1; len: 14